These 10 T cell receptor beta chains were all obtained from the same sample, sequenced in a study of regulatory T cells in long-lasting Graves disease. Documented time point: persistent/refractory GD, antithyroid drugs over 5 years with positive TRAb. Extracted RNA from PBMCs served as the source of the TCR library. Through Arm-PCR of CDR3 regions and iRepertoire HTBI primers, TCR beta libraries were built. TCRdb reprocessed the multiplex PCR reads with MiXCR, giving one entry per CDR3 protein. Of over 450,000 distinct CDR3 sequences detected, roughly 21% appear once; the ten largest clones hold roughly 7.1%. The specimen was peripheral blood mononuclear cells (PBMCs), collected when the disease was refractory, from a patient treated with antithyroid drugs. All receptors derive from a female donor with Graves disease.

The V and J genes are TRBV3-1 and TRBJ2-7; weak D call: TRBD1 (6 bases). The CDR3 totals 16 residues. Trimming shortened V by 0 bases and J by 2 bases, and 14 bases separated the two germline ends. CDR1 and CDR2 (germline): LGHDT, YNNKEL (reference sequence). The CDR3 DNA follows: TGTGCCAGCAGCCAAGATGGGGGCGGAGACCCCTACGAGCAGTACTTC. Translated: CASSQDGGGDPYEQYF.

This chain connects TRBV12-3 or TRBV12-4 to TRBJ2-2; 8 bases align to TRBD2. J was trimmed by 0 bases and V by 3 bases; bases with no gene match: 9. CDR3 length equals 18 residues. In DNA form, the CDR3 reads TGTGCCAGCAGTTTGCCCAGCGGGAGTTTCGCGAACACCGGGGAGCTGTTTTTT. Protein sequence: CASSLPSGSFANTGELFF.

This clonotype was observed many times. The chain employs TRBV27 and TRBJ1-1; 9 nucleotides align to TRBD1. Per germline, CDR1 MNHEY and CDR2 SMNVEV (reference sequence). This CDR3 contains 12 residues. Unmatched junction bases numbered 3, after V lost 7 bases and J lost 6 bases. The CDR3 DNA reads TGTGCCAGCAACACAGGGGGCTCTGAAGCTTTCTTT. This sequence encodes CASNTGGSEAFF.

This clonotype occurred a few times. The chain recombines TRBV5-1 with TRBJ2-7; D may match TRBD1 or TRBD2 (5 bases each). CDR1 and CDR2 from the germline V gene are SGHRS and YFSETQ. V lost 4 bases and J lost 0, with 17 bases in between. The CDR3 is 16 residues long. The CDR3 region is CASSPWGSKSSYEQYF. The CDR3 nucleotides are TGCGCCAGCAGCCCCTGGGGGAGCAAGAGCTCCTACGAGCAGTACTTC.

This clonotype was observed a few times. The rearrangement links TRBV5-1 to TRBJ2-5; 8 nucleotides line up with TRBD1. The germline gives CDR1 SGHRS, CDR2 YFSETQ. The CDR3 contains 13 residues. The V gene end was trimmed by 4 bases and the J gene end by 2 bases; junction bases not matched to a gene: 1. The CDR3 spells CASSGTGQETQYF. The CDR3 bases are TGCGCCAGCAGCGGGACAGGACAAGAGACCCAGTACTTC.

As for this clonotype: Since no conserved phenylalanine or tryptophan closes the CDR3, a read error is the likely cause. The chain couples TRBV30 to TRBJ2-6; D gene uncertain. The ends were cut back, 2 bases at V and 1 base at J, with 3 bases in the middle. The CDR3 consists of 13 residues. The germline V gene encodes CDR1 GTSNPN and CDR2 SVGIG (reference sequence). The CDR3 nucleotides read TGTGCCTGGAGTTGGTCTGGGGCCAACGTCCTGACTCTC. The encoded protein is CAWSWSGANVLTL.

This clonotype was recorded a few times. The DNA for the CDR3 is TGTGCCTGGATAGGGGGAACCGACAGCTACGAGCAGTACTTC. As protein: CAWIGGTDSYEQYF. The chain links TRBV30 to TRBJ2-7, with TRBD1 as a possible D gene (6 bases). This CDR3 is 14 amino acids long. The V gene lost 4 bases and the J gene lost 3 bases, with 16 bases spanning the gap. Germline V gives CDR1 GTSNPN, CDR2 SVGIG (reference sequence).

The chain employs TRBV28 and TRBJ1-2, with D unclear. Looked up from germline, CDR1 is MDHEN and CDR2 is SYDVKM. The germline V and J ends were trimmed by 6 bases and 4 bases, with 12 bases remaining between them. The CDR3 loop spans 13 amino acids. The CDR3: CASRPRSGYGYTF. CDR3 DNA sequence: TGTGCCAGCAGGCCTCGGAGCGGCTATGGCTACACCTTC.

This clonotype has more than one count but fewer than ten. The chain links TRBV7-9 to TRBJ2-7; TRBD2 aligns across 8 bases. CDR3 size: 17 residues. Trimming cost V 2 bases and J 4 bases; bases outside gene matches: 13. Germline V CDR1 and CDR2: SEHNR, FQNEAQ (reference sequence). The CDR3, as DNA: TGTGCCAGCAGCTTAAGATCTACGGGGGGGGTGCCGTACGAGCAGTACTTC. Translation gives CASSLRSTGGVPYEQYF.

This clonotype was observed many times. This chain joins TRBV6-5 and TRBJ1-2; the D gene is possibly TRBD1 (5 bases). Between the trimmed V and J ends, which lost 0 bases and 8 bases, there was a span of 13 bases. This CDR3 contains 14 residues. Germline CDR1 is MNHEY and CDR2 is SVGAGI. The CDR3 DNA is TGTGCCAGCAGTTACTCTTCAGGGAACGGCGGCTACACCTTC. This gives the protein CASSYSSGNGGYTF.